The present entry profiles one T cell receptor (beta chain) with its context. This sample is part of a study of blood T cells in healthy people across ages. Germline V CDR1 and CDR2: DFQATT, SNEGSKA (reference sequence). With 3 bases removed from V and 0 bases from J, the gap between germline ends came to 7 bases. There are 13 residues in the CDR3. Sample-barcoded 5' priming and a J-beta primer mix drove a second PCR of 7 to 11 cycles. One entry per CDR3 protein, called by TCRdb with MiXCR from the 5' RACE reads. Of about 780,000 distinct CDR3 sequences in the sample, roughly 25% were seen once. The same specimen was also included in a second study, on T cells of mothers and their children.

The chain joins TRBV20-1 to TRBJ2-3; D remains unclear. The sequence was obtained from a boy aged 5-17 years in good health. The material sequenced was blood. CDR3 in DNA: TGCAGTGCTAGCGACCTGAGCACAGATACGCAGTATTTT. The encoded protein is CSASDLSTDTQYF.